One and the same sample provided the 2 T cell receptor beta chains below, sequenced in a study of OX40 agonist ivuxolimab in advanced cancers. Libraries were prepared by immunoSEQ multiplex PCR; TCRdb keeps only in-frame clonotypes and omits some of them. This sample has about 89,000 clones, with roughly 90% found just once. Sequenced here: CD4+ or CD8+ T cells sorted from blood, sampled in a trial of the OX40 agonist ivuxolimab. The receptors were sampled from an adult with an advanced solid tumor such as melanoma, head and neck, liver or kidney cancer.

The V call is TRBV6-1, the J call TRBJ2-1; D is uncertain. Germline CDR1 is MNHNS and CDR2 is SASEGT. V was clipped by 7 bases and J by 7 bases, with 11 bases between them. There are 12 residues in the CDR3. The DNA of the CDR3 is TGTGCCAGCACCCCGCTTAAGAATGAGCAGTTCTTC. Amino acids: CASTPLKNEQFF.

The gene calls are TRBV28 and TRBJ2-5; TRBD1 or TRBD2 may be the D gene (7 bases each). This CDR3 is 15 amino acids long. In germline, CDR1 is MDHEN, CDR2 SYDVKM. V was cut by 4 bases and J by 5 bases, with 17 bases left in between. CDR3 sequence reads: CASSSAGRTGETQYF. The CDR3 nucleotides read TGTGCCAGCAGTTCTGCCGGGAGGACAGGCGAGACCCAGTACTTC. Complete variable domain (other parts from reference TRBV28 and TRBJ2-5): DVKVTQSSRYLVKRTGEKVFLECVQDMDHENMFWYRQDPGLGLRLIYFSYDVKMKEKGDIPEGYSVSREKKERFSLILESASTNQTSMYLCASSSAGRTGETQYFGPGTRLLVL.